This record concerns one T cell receptor (beta chain) sequence. Its specificity is unknown. The data stem from a study of cytomegalovirus exposure and HLA in healthy donors. The CDR3 loop spans 14 amino acids. CDR1 is SGHRS, CDR2 YFSETQ, per germline. Unmatched junction bases numbered 5, after V lost 0 bases and J lost 6 bases. Study-wide points: Per a prior analysis, the majority of TCR beta V segments were productive roughly 90% or roughly 30% of the time. Follow-up analysis later connected one missense variant in DCLRE1C with trimming of TCR beta V- and J-genes.

PCR used 60 Vbeta primers and 13 Jbeta primers. The method was immunoSEQ multiplex PCR; TCRdb's version includes in-frame clones alone and lacks a portion of them. The sample shows some 65,000 clones, approximately 60% of them seen only once. The gene calls are TRBV5-1 and TRBJ1-1, with 7 nucleotides matching TRBD1. The source of this sequence is a young man in good health and CMV-seronegative. Specimen: PBMCs. The CDR3 protein is CASSLVRQGAEAFF. CDR3 sequence (DNA): TGCGCCAGCAGCTTGGTGAGGCAGGGGGCTGAAGCTTTCTTT.